This TCR beta chain is from a study of technical replicates of blood from a handful of donors. This table comes from immunoSEQ multiplex PCR, and its TCRdb copy is limited to in-frame clones, with some not included. The table lists about 14,000 clones, about 85% of them singletons. This sequence originates from a human donor in good health. What was sequenced was PBMCs.

CDR3 sequence reads: CASSPTTGGTRNTIYF. CDR3 bases: TGTGCCAGCAGCCCCACCACGGGGGGTACTAGAAACACCATATATTTT. The chain has TRBV7-9 and TRBJ1-3, with D possibly TRBD1 on 5 matching bases. Germline values: CDR1 SEHNR, CDR2 FQNEAQ (reference sequence). V was cut by 5 bases and J by 5 bases, with 19 bases left in between. CDR3 length: 16 residues.